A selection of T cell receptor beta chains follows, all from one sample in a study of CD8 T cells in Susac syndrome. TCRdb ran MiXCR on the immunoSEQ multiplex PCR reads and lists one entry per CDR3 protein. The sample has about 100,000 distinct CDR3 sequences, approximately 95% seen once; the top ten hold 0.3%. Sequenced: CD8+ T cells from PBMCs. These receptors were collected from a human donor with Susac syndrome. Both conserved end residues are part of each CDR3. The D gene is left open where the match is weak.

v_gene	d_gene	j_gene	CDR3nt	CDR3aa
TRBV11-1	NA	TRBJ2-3	TGTGCCAGCAGCTCCGGACTGGGCACAGATACGCAGTATTTT	CASSSGLGTDTQYF
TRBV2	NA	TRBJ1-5	TGTGCCTGTGACAGTTCAAATCAGCCCCAGCATTTT	CACDSSNQPQHF
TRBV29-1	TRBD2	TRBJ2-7	TGCAGCGTCCGGACTAGCGGGAGTTACGAGCAGTACTTC	CSVRTSGSYEQYF
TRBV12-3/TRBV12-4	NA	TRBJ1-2	TGTGCCAGCAGTTTGTCCAGGGTCTATGGCTACACCTTC	CASSLSRVYGYTF
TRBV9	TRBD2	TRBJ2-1	TGTGCCAGCAGCGCCGGGACTAGCGTGAGTAGTATCGACAATGAGCAGTTCTTC	CASSAGTSVSSIDNEQFF
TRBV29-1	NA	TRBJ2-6	TGCAGCGCCGAGGAGGGGGCGACTGGGGCCAACGTCCTGACTTTC	CSAEEGATGANVLTF
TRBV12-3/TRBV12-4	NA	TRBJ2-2	TGTGCCAGCATGGGCTTAGCGAACACCGGGGAGCTGTTTTTT	CASMGLANTGELFF
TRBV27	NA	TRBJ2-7	TGTGCCAGCAGTTTACACTCTGCCTACGAGCAGTACTTC	CASSLHSAYEQYF
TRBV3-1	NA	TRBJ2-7	TGTGCCAGCAGCCCAGACGTCAGGTCTATGCAGTACTTC	CASSPDVRSMQYF
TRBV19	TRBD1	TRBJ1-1	TGTGCCAGTAGTTTCCGGGACAGACCACTTATCAATGAAGCTTTCTTT	CASSFRDRPLINEAFF